These 29 T cell receptor beta chains were sequenced from one sample in a study of PD-1 blockade in classical Hodgkin lymphoma. Assay used: immunoSEQ multiplex PCR; TCRdb lists only in-frame clones, some missing. Of roughly 97,000 clones listed, 75% to 90% are singletons. The patients all showed relapse after autologous stem cell transplantation, while their brentuximab vedotin exposure varied. The sequences come from peripheral blood mononuclear cells (PBMCs), collected at baseline. Receptor source: a human donor with classical Hodgkin lymphoma.

The V and J genes are TRBV9 and TRBJ2-5; 11 bases match TRBD2. J lost 3 bases, V lost 5 bases, and 6 bases had no gene match. This CDR3 is built from 15 residues. The germline V gene encodes CDR1 SGDLS and CDR2 YYNGEE. The CDR3 protein is CASSHTSGREETQYF. CDR3 in DNA: TGTGCCAGCAGTCATACTAGCGGGAGAGAAGAGACCCAGTACTTC.

This chain connects TRBV7-6 to TRBJ2-4; D is undetermined. CDR1 is SGHVS and CDR2 is FNYEAQ in the germline V gene. V was shortened by 1 base and J by 1 base, with 8 bases between the two germline ends. The CDR3 length is 15 residues. The CDR3 coding sequence is TGTGCCAGCAGCTTAGGCTATGGTGCCAAAAACATTCAGTACTTC. It is translated as CASSLGYGAKNIQYF.

The rearrangement joins TRBV7-2 to TRBJ2-6; D is unresolved. The CDR3 runs to 13 residues. The germline V gene has CDR1 SGHTA and CDR2 FQGNSA. The V end lost 4 bases, the J end lost 12 bases, and 13 bases lay between the germline ends. For the CDR3, the DNA is TGTGCCAGCAGCTCTCAAGGGTCCTCCGTCCTGACTTTC. This translates into CASSSQGSSVLTF.

The V and J genes are TRBV5-6 and TRBJ1-5, with D perhaps TRBD1 (5 bases). The germline V gene encodes CDR1 SGHDT and CDR2 YYEEEE. CDR3 length: 15 residues. Trimming removed 0 bases from V and 3 bases from J, with 10 bases in between. The CDR3: CASSLEGVPNQPQHF. In DNA, the CDR3 is TGTGCCAGCAGCTTGGAAGGGGTCCCCAATCAGCCCCAGCATTTT.

This clone was counted a few times. The V gene is TRBV18, the J gene TRBJ2-1; D gene unclear. Looked up from germline, CDR1 is KGHSH and CDR2 is LQKENI. The CDR3 has 15 residues. With 5 bases removed from V and 9 bases from J, the gap between germline ends came to 20 bases. The CDR3, as DNA: TGTGCCAGCTCAGTTGAGGCCAATCAAGCCTCTGAGCAGTTCTTC. Protein product: CASSVEANQASEQFF.

The chain combines TRBV7-8 with TRBJ1-4; no definite D call. Trimming stripped 3 bases from V and 0 bases from J, with 8 bases between. The CDR3 is 15 residues long. CDR1 and CDR2 from the germline V gene are SGHVS and FQNEAQ. The CDR3 nucleotides read TGTGCCAGCAGCTTTTACAGTGCAACTAATGAAAAACTGTTTTTT. Translating it yields CASSFYSATNEKLFF.

The chain combines TRBV10-3 with TRBJ2-7; no firm D call. Trimming took 3 bases from V and 0 from J, leaving 9 bases between them. The CDR3 sequence is 14 residues long. Germline CDR1 and CDR2: ENHRY and SYGVKD. In DNA, the CDR3 is TGTGCCATCAGTGACAAGTCAAGCTCCTACGAGCAGTACTTC. Encoded protein: CAISDKSSSYEQYF.

This chain connects TRBV5-8 to TRBJ1-2; perhaps TRBD1 as D (6 bases). CDR3 size: 14 residues. Trimming took 4 bases from V and 6 from J, leaving 16 bases between them. CDR1 SGHTS and CDR2 YDEGEE come from the germline V gene. CDR3: CASSTRTVWDGYTF. CDR3 DNA sequence: TGTGCCAGCAGCACCCGGACAGTCTGGGATGGCTACACCTTC.

This clone was detected only a few times. V and J are TRBV15 and TRBJ2-2; tentatively, D is TRBD1 or TRBD2 (6 bases each). CDR1 LNHNV and CDR2 YYDKDF come from the germline V gene (reference sequence). The CDR3 is 18 residues long. Trimming shortened V by 0 bases and J by 2 bases, and 16 bases separated the two germline ends. CDR3 in DNA: TGTGCCACCAGCAGAGATCTAGGAGGGACACTCAACACCGGGGAGCTGTTTTTT. This codes for CATSRDLGGTLNTGELFF.

The V and J genes are TRBV19 and TRBJ1-2, with 7 bases aligning to TRBD1. The CDR3 totals 17 residues. CDR1 and CDR2 from the germline V gene are LNHDA and SQIVND (reference sequence). V trimming: 3 bases; J trimming: 2 bases; junction bases outside the gene matches: 12. CDR3 coding DNA: TGTGCCAGTAGTATGGCTTCACAAGGGGGCACAAACTATGGCTACACCTTC. Translated, it gives CASSMASQGGTNYGYTF.

The chain combines TRBV5-1 with TRBJ2-3; D not resolved. This CDR3 contains 12 residues. Trimming took off 4 bases at V and 0 bases at J, with 3 bases between the two ends. CDR1 is SGHRS and CDR2 is YFSETQ in the germline V gene. The CDR3 loop reads CASSVSTDTQYF. The DNA for the CDR3 is TGCGCCAGCAGCGTCAGCACAGATACGCAGTATTTT. Full variable domain (outside the CDR3, taken from reference TRBV5-1 and TRBJ2-3): KAGVTQTPRYLIKTRGQQVTLSCSPISGHRSVSWYQQTPGQGLQFLFEYFSETQRNKGNFPGRFSGRQFSNSRSEMNVSTLELGDSALYLCASSVSTDTQYFGPGTRLTVL.

This chain uses TRBV11-2 with TRBJ2-7; D is unresolved. The CDR3 has 14 amino acids. Germline-derived CDR1 and CDR2 are SGHAT and FQNNGV. V shed 5 bases and J shed 2 bases, with 13 bases lying between them. The CDR3 bases are TGTGCCAGCAGCACACGTTATGCAGCCTACGAGCAGTACTTC. It translates to CASSTRYAAYEQYF.

The J gene is TRBJ1-2, the V gene TRBV5-8, with no clear D. The CDR3 covers 11 residues. V lost 0 bases to trimming and J lost 4 bases, with 1 base between them. Germline CDR1 is SGHTS and CDR2 is YDEGEE. CDR3 in amino acids: CASSLVYGYTF. CDR3 nucleotides: TGTGCCAGCAGCTTGGTCTATGGCTACACCTTC.

The chain uses TRBV19 and TRBJ2-6; D is unclear. In germline, CDR1 is LNHDA, CDR2 SQIVND (reference sequence). The germline V and J ends were trimmed by 2 bases and 4 bases, with 9 bases remaining between them. The CDR3 covers 15 residues. Here the CDR3 reads CASSITRPGANVLTF. The DNA of the CDR3 is TGTGCCAGTAGTATAACCCGACCGGGGGCCAACGTCCTGACTTTC.

This clone was found once. The chain combines TRBV18 with TRBJ2-7; 7 nucleotides align to TRBD2. V was pared by 2 bases and J by 6 bases, with 1 base of the junction left unmatched. This CDR3 region has 12 residues. Germline assignment: CDR1 KGHSH and CDR2 LQKENI. Here the CDR3 DNA reads TGTGCCAGCTCACCAGGGGGGGGCGAGCAGTACTTC. This translates into CASSPGGGEQYF.

J is TRBJ1-5 and V is TRBV28; 11 bases agree with TRBD1. The CDR3 sequence is 15 residues long. Germline V CDR1 and CDR2: MDHEN, SYDVKM. V gave up 2 bases and J gave up 7 bases; unmatched junction bases: 4. CDR3 coding DNA: TGTGCCAGCAGTTTACGGACAGGGGGCATGCAGCCCCAGCATTTT. Encoded protein: CASSLRTGGMQPQHF.

The CDR3 DNA is TGCGCCAGCAGCCCAGACGGGTATGGCTACACCTTC. It yields the protein CASSPDGYGYTF. The chain has TRBV4-1 and TRBJ1-2; no firm D call. This CDR3 comprises 12 residues. Trimming removed 4 bases at V and 5 bases at J, with 8 bases between. CDR1 is MGHRA and CDR2 is YSYEKL in the germline V gene.

Turning to this clone: The sample contains more than one DNA sequence encoding this CDR3. The chain links TRBV5-1 to TRBJ1-1; no definite D call. The CDR3 has 14 amino acids. The germline V and J ends were trimmed by 0 bases and 1 base, with 7 bases remaining between them. Germline loops: CDR1 SGHRS, CDR2 YFSETQ. CDR3 DNA: TGCGCCAGCAGCTTGGCTGGTGGGAACACTGAAGCTTTCTTT. Translating it yields CASSLAGGNTEAFF.

The V call is TRBV6-5, the J call TRBJ2-7; the match to TRBD2 covers 8 bases. The CDR3 is made up of 14 amino acids. V shed 6 bases and J 2 bases; nucleotides not matched to a gene: 6. Germline V lookup: CDR1 MNHEY, CDR2 SVGAGI. CDR3 region: CASRPLAAPYEQYF. The CDR3 region has the DNA TGTGCCAGCAGGCCACTAGCGGCTCCCTACGAGCAGTACTTC.

The V gene is TRBV29-1, the J gene TRBJ1-3; D gene unclear. Germline lookup yields CDR1 SQVTM and CDR2 ANQGSEA. The V and J ends lost 3 bases and 3 bases respectively, with 9 bases between them. The CDR3 has 13 amino acids. The CDR3: CSVERQDGNTIYF. In nucleotides, the CDR3 is TGCAGCGTTGAGAGGCAGGATGGAAACACCATATATTTT.

The genes are TRBV4-2 and TRBJ1-2; D might be TRBD1 (5 bases). CDR1 is LGHNA, CDR2 YNFKEQ, per germline. The ends were cut back, 3 bases at V and 4 bases at J, with 15 bases in the middle. This CDR3 region has 15 residues. The CDR3 sequence: CASSQDAQGIYGYTF. CDR3 in DNA: TGTGCCAGCAGCCAGGACGCCCAGGGTATCTATGGCTACACCTTC.

This clone was seen a single time. V and J are TRBV19 and TRBJ2-5; 8 nucleotides agree with TRBD2. Trimming took 4 bases from V and 3 from J; bases not matched to a gene: 10. The CDR3 is 16 residues long. In germline, CDR1 is LNHDA, CDR2 SQIVND (reference sequence). The CDR3 loop is CASSNSGSTGEETQYF. CDR3 nucleotides: TGTGCCAGTAGTAACAGCGGGAGTACCGGGGAAGAGACCCAGTACTTC.

The CDR3 coding sequence is TGTGCCAGCAGTGAAAGGGTGTTTGGTGAAAAACTGTTTTTT. Its translation is CASSERVFGEKLFF. V and J are TRBV2 and TRBJ1-4; D remains unclear. This CDR3 is 14 amino acids long. Germline CDR1 is SNHLY and CDR2 is FYNNEI. V gave up 2 bases and J gave up 7 bases, with 11 bases separating them.

The J gene is TRBJ2-7, the V gene TRBV10-3; 9 bases are shared with TRBD2. CDR3 length equals 15 residues. V shed 2 bases, J shed 5 bases, and the junction held 7 bases outside the gene matches. CDR1 is ENHRY, CDR2 SYGVKD, per germline. CDR3 amino acids: CAISEGSSGINEQYF. In DNA form, the CDR3 reads TGTGCCATCAGTGAGGGGTCTAGCGGGATAAACGAGCAGTACTTC.

The gene calls are TRBV7-2 and TRBJ2-1, with 8 bases matching TRBD2. Per the germline V gene, CDR1 is SGHTA and CDR2 is FQGNSA. This CDR3 is built from 17 residues. V lost 6 bases to trimming and J lost 7 bases; unmatched junction nucleotides: 17. The CDR3 DNA is TGTGCCAGCAGACGTGCGGGGGGACTAGTCCCATTAAATGAGCAGTTCTTC. Translated, it gives CASRRAGGLVPLNEQFF. The variable domain in full, with the rest retrieved from reference TRBV7-2 and TRBJ2-1, is GAGVSQSPSNKVTEKGKDVELRCDPISGHTALYWYRQSLGQGLEFLIYFQGNSAPDKSGLPSDRFSAERTGGSVSTLTIQRTQQEDSAVYLCASRRAGGLVPLNEQFFGPGTRLTVL.

The CDR3 DNA sequence: TGCGCCAGCAGCAGGACTAACAGCGGTGGGGGCTACACCTTC. Translating it yields CASSRTNSGGGYTF. The V and J genes are TRBV5-1 and TRBJ1-2; D gene unclear. The CDR3 runs to 14 residues. The V end lost 4 bases, the J end lost 8 bases, and 18 bases lay between the germline ends. CDR1 SGHRS and CDR2 YFSETQ come from the germline V gene.

J is TRBJ1-3 and V is TRBV9; D remains unclear. Deletions cut 4 bases from V and 5 bases from J, with 10 bases between. The CDR3 is 13 amino acids. The germline CDR1 and CDR2 sequences are SGDLS and YYNGEE. CDR3 protein: CASSLDGRNTIYF. The CDR3 nucleotides read TGTGCCAGCAGCCTCGACGGGAGAAACACCATATATTTT.

This chain connects TRBV10-3 to TRBJ1-3; D is ambiguous. V shed 9 bases and J shed 4 bases, with 16 bases lying between them. The length of the CDR3 is 14 residues. Looked up from germline, CDR1 is ENHRY and CDR2 is SYGVKD. The CDR3 reads CAIRPTESGNTIYF. DNA of the CDR3: TGTGCCATTAGACCGACGGAATCAGGAAACACCATATATTTT.

The rearrangement joins TRBV28 to TRBJ2-1, with 11 bases identical to TRBD2. This CDR3 contains 17 residues. CDR1 is MDHEN and CDR2 is SYDVKM in the germline V gene. V lost 2 bases and J lost 4; bases outside the gene matches: 7. The CDR3: CASSLLPGTSGYNEQFF. The CDR3 coding sequence is TGTGCCAGCAGTTTACTACCCGGGACTAGCGGATACAATGAGCAGTTCTTC.